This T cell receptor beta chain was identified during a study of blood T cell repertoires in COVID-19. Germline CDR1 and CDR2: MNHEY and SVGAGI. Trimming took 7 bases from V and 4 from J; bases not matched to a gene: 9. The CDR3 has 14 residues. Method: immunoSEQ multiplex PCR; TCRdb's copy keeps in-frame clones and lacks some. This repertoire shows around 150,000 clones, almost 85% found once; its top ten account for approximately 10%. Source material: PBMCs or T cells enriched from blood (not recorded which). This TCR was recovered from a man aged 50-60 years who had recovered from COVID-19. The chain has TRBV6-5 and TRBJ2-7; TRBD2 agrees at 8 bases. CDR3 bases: TGTGCCAGCACCGCAGGAGCGGGAGTTTACGAGCAGTACTTC. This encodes CASTAGAGVYEQYF.